The clone carrying this T cell receptor (beta chain) was observed many times. Unique molecular identifiers were incorporated during preparation of the TCRbeta library. MiXCR, applied by TCRdb to the PCR reads, yields one record per CDR3 protein. The table includes about 300,000 distinct CDR3 sequences, roughly 9.1% detected once. These data originate in a study of T-cell reconstitution after alpha-beta-depleted transplantation in children. The CDR3 extends over 16 amino acids. V shed 0 bases and J shed 0 bases, with 12 bases lying between them. Germline values: CDR1 DFQATT, CDR2 SNEGSKA (reference sequence).

This material consisted of PBMCs, taken before TCRalphabeta/CD19-depleted stem cell transplant. The chain is built from TRBV20-1 and TRBJ2-1; D is undetermined. This receptor was identified in a boy less than two years old with acute myeloid leukemia, due to receive a stem cell transplant. Written as DNA, the CDR3 is TGCAGTGCTAGAGATAGGGCCAGGAACTCCTACAATGAGCAGTTCTTC. It is translated as CSARDRARNSYNEQFF.